This T cell receptor (beta chain) came from a study of CD8+CD57+ T cells in acquired aplastic anemia (dated by TCRdb to 2016 to 2019). For the wider study: A mean of roughly 2.9 ug of DNA, ranging from roughly 0.2 to 27.4 ug, was extracted from sorted CD4+ and CD8+ cells. CD8+CD57+ expansion was defined as a frequency above the mean frequency observed in healthy subjects.

TCR beta VDJ combination and CDR3 sequence profiling used genomic DNA as the template. TCR repertoire sequencing was run on an Illumina HiSeq 2000. In the source study's methods: TRBV/TRBJ rearrangement plots, CDR3 size and DJ length profiles, and Simpson's diversity index were used to evaluate the repertoires. The most abundant DNA sequence in the deep sequencing data was defined as the immunodominant clone. CDR3 amino acid sequences were checked for sharing across subjects and were also compared against the VDJdb database and published repertoires. TCRdb passed the public sequencing reads through fastp at Q25 and MiXCR, retaining productive beta sequences. Under each unique CDR3 protein, matching rows form one entry showing the most common genes and DNA. The V and J calls and clone size are TCRdb's, not the authors'. Recorded for this sample are 89,000 or so distinct CDR3 sequences; 55% to 70% of them occurred a single time. The ten largest clonotypes hold roughly 60% of the sample.

This clonotype was recorded a few times. Its antigen is not yet known. Qualities for individual bases were not recorded, and no much larger clone is one base off. The germline V gene yields KGHDR for CDR1 and SFDVKD for CDR2. The CDR3 goes from the cysteine to the phenylalanine over 15 residues. Just the 45-base CDR3 DNA is kept, in frame starting at base 1. V is clipped by 4 bases and J by 5 bases, and the sequence between their germline boundaries is 11 bases long. What the work shows at the level of the full study, not this receptor alone: CD8+ Simpson's diversity did not differ significantly between patients and healthy controls (P=0.060). Roughly 30 CD8+ CDR3 sequences were found to be shared between patients and controls, but these sequences appeared to be highly expressed in patients and within the immunodominant clones of the patients.

The patients picked for sequencing were ones in whom flow cytometry had shown an expansion of CD8+CD57+ cells. Every patient had severe acquired aplastic anemia, diagnosed using the International Study of Aplastic Anemia and Agranulocytosis and Camitta criteria. At the time blood was sampled, none of the patients had received any therapy. TCR repertoires of sorted CD4+ and CD8+ blood T cells from severe aplastic anemia patients and healthy subjects were deep-sequenced in the study. In the USA, patient enrollment took place under clinicaltrials.gov protocols 00001620, 01623167, 00001397, 00071045, 00081523 and 00961064. Ficoll-Paque density gradient centrifugation was used to isolate peripheral blood mononuclear cells. Before DNA extraction, CD4+ and CD8+ T cells were sorted by FACS or by magnetic beads.

This chain joins TRBV24-1 to TRBJ1-6, with the D gene uncertain. Input material: sorted CD4+, CD8+, or CD8+CD57+ T cells (not recorded which) from PBMCs. This TCR came from a human donor with aplastic anemia. The nucleotide sequence is TGTGCCACCAGTGACGGTACACGCGATAATTCACCCCTCCACTTT. Its protein is CATSDGTRDNSPLHF.